A single sample gave rise to the 17 T cell receptor beta chains below, sequenced in a study of T cell changes during pregnancy in multiple sclerosis. Repertoires were generated with immunoSEQ multiplex PCR, while TCRdb's copy carries only in-frame clones and drops some. The sample yields more than 50,000 clones, around 94% seen once. Sequences were derived from CD8+ T cells from peripheral blood mononuclear cells, sampled after pregnancy. All receptors derive from a female donor with multiple sclerosis, enrolled in a pregnancy study.

As DNA, the CDR3 is TGTGCCACCAGCAGGACCGGGACAGGGGCTGAAGCTTTCTTT. It is translated as CATSRTGTGAEAFF. The rearrangement uses TRBV15 and TRBJ1-1; the match to TRBD1 covers 10 bases. Germline lookup yields CDR1 LNHNV and CDR2 YYDKDF (reference sequence). Unmatched junction bases numbered 4, after V lost 3 bases and J lost 6 bases. The CDR3 covers 14 residues. The complete variable domain, with remaining parts taken from reference TRBV15 and TRBJ1-1, reads DAMVIQNPRYQVTQFGKPVTLSCSQTLNHNVMYWYQQKSSQAPKLLFHYYDKDFNNEADTPDNFQSRRPNTSFCFLDIRSPGLGDTAMYLCATSRTGTGAEAFFGQGTRLTVV.

The chain has TRBV7-9 and TRBJ1-1; weak D call: TRBD1 (5 bases). The CDR3 spans 15 residues. Germline V CDR1 and CDR2: SEHNR, FQNEAQ (reference sequence). V lost 1 base and J 8 bases, leaving 17 bases between the germline ends. This CDR3 reads CASSLGLRGNLEAFF. CDR3 sequence (DNA): TGTGCCAGCAGCTTAGGCCTAAGGGGAAATCTCGAAGCTTTCTTT. Full variable domain (outside the CDR3, taken from reference TRBV7-9 and TRBJ1-1): DTGVSQNPRHKITKRGQNVTFRCDPISEHNRLYWYRQTLGQGPEFLTYFQNEAQLEKSRLLSDRFSAERPKGSFSTLEIQRTEQGDSAMYLCASSLGLRGNLEAFFGQGTRLTVV.

The chain recombines TRBV29-1 with TRBJ2-1; D call uncertain. V dropped 7 bases and J dropped 2 bases, with 12 bases sitting between them. The V gene's germline CDR1 is SQVTM and CDR2 ANQGSEA. The CDR3 length is 13 residues. For the CDR3, the DNA is TGCAGCGCTGACTCTTATACCTACAATGAGCAGTTCTTC. Encoded protein: CSADSYTYNEQFF.

The genes are TRBV5-1 and TRBJ2-3; D is unresolved. The CDR3 has 19 residues. V was clipped by 3 bases and J by 2 bases, with 25 bases between them. Per the germline V gene, CDR1 is SGHRS and CDR2 is YFSETQ. CDR3 in DNA: TGCGCCAGCAGCTCGGAGTCCCAACCCGAGTCGTCCTACACAGATACGCAGTATTTT. Translation gives CASSSESQPESSYTDTQYF.

The chain uses TRBV5-1 and TRBJ2-1; 10 nucleotides align to TRBD1. The ends lost 4 bases at V and 0 bases at J; junction bases unmatched: 4. The CDR3 consists of 16 residues. In germline, CDR1 is SGHRS, CDR2 YFSETQ. The CDR3, as DNA: TGCGCCAGCAGCCGGACAGGGGGAGCCTCCTACAATGAGCAGTTCTTC. This encodes CASSRTGGASYNEQFF.

The chain recombines TRBV5-4 with TRBJ1-5; D uncertain. CDR1 is SGHNT and CDR2 is YYREEE in the germline V gene (reference sequence). This CDR3 is 14 amino acids long. V gave up 4 bases and J gave up 2 bases, with 10 bases separating them. The CDR3 reads CASSLDGGNQPQHF. Written as DNA, the CDR3 is TGTGCCAGCAGCCTTGACGGGGGCAATCAGCCCCAGCATTTT.

The J gene is TRBJ2-1, the V gene TRBV27, with D possibly being TRBD2 (6 bases). In germline, CDR1 is MNHEY, CDR2 SMNVEV (reference sequence). V shed 6 bases and J shed 2 bases, with 11 bases lying between them. The length of the CDR3 is 14 residues. The chain's CDR3 is CASRTSETYNEQFF. The CDR3 DNA reads as TGTGCCAGCAGGACTAGTGAAACCTACAATGAGCAGTTCTTC.

The chain employs TRBV23-1 and TRBJ2-7; possibly TRBD2 for D (5 bases). TRBV23-1 falls under the ORF class, with uncertain function. Between the trimmed V and J ends, which lost 0 bases and 0 bases, there was a span of 15 bases. The CDR3 consists of 17 residues. The CDR3 region is CASSQSLDLALSYEQYF. DNA for the CDR3: TGCGCCAGCAGTCAATCATTGGACCTAGCCCTCTCCTACGAGCAGTACTTC.

This chain links TRBV7-2 with TRBJ2-7; possible D gene TRBD2, 6 bases. Germline V gene lookup returns CDR1 SGHTA and CDR2 FQGNSA. The CDR3 is 15 residues long. V lost 2 bases to trimming and J lost 3 bases, with 14 bases between them. The DNA of the CDR3 is TGTGCCAGCAGCTTACTTCGGGACTTCGGCTACGAGCAGTACTTC. Translated: CASSLLRDFGYEQYF.

The chain is built from TRBV27 and TRBJ2-1; 7 bases fit TRBD1. The CDR3 loop spans 13 amino acids. Trimming cost V 5 bases and J 4 bases; bases outside gene matches: 2. Germline CDR1 reads MNHEY; CDR2 reads SMNVEV (reference sequence). CDR3 in amino acids: CASSLQGYNEQFF. CDR3 DNA sequence: TGTGCCAGCAGTCTACAGGGGTACAATGAGCAGTTCTTC.

This chain links TRBV5-8 with TRBJ1-5; 10 nucleotides match TRBD1. With 4 bases clipped from V and 5 bases from J, the junction kept 15 bases outside the gene matches. From germline, CDR1 is SGHTS and CDR2 YDEGEE. This CDR3 is built from 18 residues. CDR3 protein: CASSPPRVGQGFHQPQHF. CDR3 sequence (DNA): TGTGCCAGCAGCCCCCCTAGGGTGGGACAGGGGTTTCATCAGCCCCAGCATTTT.

This chain links TRBV4-1 with TRBJ2-5; no clear D. V shed 4 bases and J shed 2 bases, with 11 bases lying between them. This CDR3 region has 14 residues. From germline, CDR1 is MGHRA and CDR2 YSYEKL. The CDR3 bases are TGCGCCAGCAGCCCCCAGTCGGGTCAAGAGACCCAGTACTTC. Translating it yields CASSPQSGQETQYF.

The V gene is TRBV7-2, the J gene TRBJ2-2; a weak D match, TRBD1 (5 bases). The CDR3 length is 14 residues. Trimming left V 5 bases short and J 6 bases short, with 13 bases between. The germline CDR1 and CDR2 sequences are SGHTA and FQGNSA. The CDR3, as DNA: TGTGCCAGCAGCCCCAGTGGGGCACCCGGGGAGCTGTTTTTT. Its translation: CASSPSGAPGELFF.

The chain couples TRBV27 to TRBJ2-7, with 8 bases that match TRBD1. The length of the CDR3 is 15 residues. With V trimmed by 3 bases and J by 2 bases, 6 bases remained unmatched. Germline V lookup: CDR1 MNHEY, CDR2 SMNVEV (reference sequence). The CDR3 DNA sequence: TGTGCCAGCAGTTTGCACAGGGGGAAAACCTACGAGCAGTACTTC. This gives the protein CASSLHRGKTYEQYF.

This sequence joins TRBV7-2 and TRBJ2-1, with 11 positions matching TRBD2. The J segment lost 1 base and the V segment lost 1 base, leaving 6 bases of the junction unmatched. Germline lookup yields CDR1 SGHTA and CDR2 FQGNSA. The CDR3 contains 18 residues. The CDR3 spells CASSLDQTSGRSYNEQFF. In DNA form, the CDR3 reads TGTGCCAGCAGCTTAGACCAAACTAGCGGGAGATCCTACAATGAGCAGTTCTTC.

This chain joins TRBV5-1 and TRBJ2-1; 7 bases match TRBD2. Germline CDR1 SGHRS, CDR2 YFSETQ. There are 15 residues in the CDR3. V gave up 0 bases and J gave up 4 bases; unmatched junction bases: 4. The CDR3 protein is CASSLVSGSYNEQFF. The DNA for the CDR3 is TGCGCCAGCAGCTTGGTTAGCGGGTCTTACAATGAGCAGTTCTTC.

The chain is built from TRBV13 and TRBJ1-2, with D possibly matching TRBD1 (6 bases). The CDR3 length is 15 residues. The ends were cut back, 0 bases at V and 2 bases at J, with 10 bases in the middle. The V gene's germline CDR1 is PRHDT and CDR2 FYEKMQ (reference sequence). This CDR3 is CASSLGRGANYGYTF. For the CDR3, the DNA is TGTGCCAGCAGCTTAGGTCGGGGGGCCAACTATGGCTACACCTTC.